The T cell receptor (beta chain) under discussion was sequenced for a study of blood T cells in healthy people across ages. Alongside a J-beta primer mix, a sample-barcoded 5' primer served in a second PCR lasting roughly 6 to 11 cycles. MiXCR, run by TCRdb on the 5' RACE reads, gives a single entry per CDR3 protein. Here the sample spans 980,000 or so distinct CDR3 sequences, around 49% being singletons. Turning to this clonotype: Its specificity is unknown.

Researchers collected about 10 milliliters of peripheral blood from every single donor. Study-wide findings and caveats: Relative to aged donors, long-lived donors carried more naive CD4+ cells and displayed higher diversity.

CDR3 length: 13 residues. Germline assignment: CDR1 SEHNR and CDR2 FQNEAQ (reference sequence). V lost 3 bases to trimming and J lost 2 bases, with 8 bases between them. Sequenced sample: blood. The clonotype was recovered from a man aged 30-40 years in good health. This chain joins TRBV7-9 and TRBJ2-7; D is unclear. CDR3 sequence reads: CASSFEVAYEQYF. The CDR3 DNA is TGTGCCAGCAGCTTCGAGGTCGCCTACGAGCAGTACTTC.